The 27 T cell receptor beta chains reported below all come from one sample, sequenced in a study of shared clonotypes between healthy human individuals. TCRdb keeps only in-frame clones here, not all; method: immunoSEQ multiplex PCR. Among some 550,000 clones listed, around 97% were seen once. The sample consisted of naive CD4+ T cells sorted from blood. Stated subset: CD45RA+ positively selected. These receptors were obtained from a woman aged 25-40 years in good health.

The V call is TRBV5-1, the J call TRBJ2-5; 7 bases match TRBD1. V lost 5 bases and J lost 3; bases outside the gene matches: 4. The CDR3 has 13 amino acids. Germline V CDR1 and CDR2: SGHRS, YFSETQ. For the CDR3, the DNA is TGCGCCAGCAGTACCGGGACAGAAGAGACCCAGTACTTC. Its protein is CASSTGTEETQYF.

The CDR3 reads CASQGGSLSSDNEKLFF. The CDR3 coding sequence is TGTGCCAGTCAGGGGGGGAGTCTCTCGTCGGATAATGAAAAACTGTTTTTT. This rearrangement joins TRBV19 to TRBJ1-4, with 7 bases matching TRBD1. CDR1 and CDR2 (germline): LNHDA, SQIVND (reference sequence). The CDR3 covers 17 residues. V was clipped by 8 bases and J by 4 bases; unmatched bases: 16.

The chain carries TRBV5-1 and TRBJ1-1, with a tentative D call TRBD1 (5 bases). Germline CDR1 reads SGHRS; CDR2 reads YFSETQ. The CDR3 has 14 amino acids. The V and J ends lost 3 bases and 0 bases respectively, with 9 bases between them. The CDR3 loop reads CASSWGGVNTEAFF. The CDR3 DNA sequence: TGCGCCAGCAGCTGGGGGGGTGTGAACACTGAAGCTTTCTTT.

This clone was observed once. The chain employs TRBV9 and TRBJ1-5, with no clear D. Germline V CDR1 and CDR2: SGDLS, YYNGEE. CDR3 size: 14 residues. Trimming took 4 bases from V and 7 from J, leaving 15 bases between them. CDR3 region: CASSPNTDGQPQHF. CDR3 bases: TGTGCCAGCAGCCCCAACACCGACGGGCAGCCCCAGCATTTT.

V usage is TRBV10-3 and J usage is TRBJ2-5, with TRBD1 matching over 11 bases. The J call is doubtful: the DNA matches TRBJ2-7 better. The CDR3 is 15 amino acids. Looked up from germline, CDR1 is ENHRY and CDR2 is SYGVKD. CDR3 coding DNA: TGTGCCACATTGACCGGGACAGGGGGATCTTACGAGCAGTACTTC. Translating it yields CATLTGTGGSYEQYF.

This clone showed up just once. This chain links TRBV18 with TRBJ2-5; D not resolved. Between the trimmed V and J ends, which lost 2 bases and 5 bases, there was a span of 9 bases. This CDR3 is built from 13 residues. Looked up from germline, CDR1 is KGHSH and CDR2 is LQKENI. DNA for the CDR3: TGTGCCAGCTCACCAGTGGCTTCGGAGACCCAGTACTTC. Translating it yields CASSPVASETQYF.

This chain links TRBV19 with TRBJ2-5, with 11 bases fitting TRBD1. CDR1 LNHDA and CDR2 SQIVND come from the germline V gene (reference sequence). Trimming took 3 bases from V and 5 from J; bases not matched to a gene: 5. The CDR3 length is 15 residues. The CDR3 region is CASSISGQGGETQYF. The DNA for the CDR3 is TGTGCCAGTAGTATCTCGGGACAGGGGGGTGAGACCCAGTACTTC.

V usage is TRBV29-1 and J usage is TRBJ2-5; D is possibly TRBD2 (6 bases). This CDR3 has 13 amino acids. Trimming pared 7 bases from V and 0 bases from J, leaving 12 bases between. Per the germline V gene, CDR1 is SQVTM and CDR2 is ANQGSEA. CDR3: CSASRGDQETQYF. CDR3 bases: TGCAGCGCGTCTCGCGGGGACCAAGAGACCCAGTACTTC.

This chain links TRBV5-1 with TRBJ2-2; TRBD2 is a possible D gene (6 bases). V lost 5 bases to trimming and J lost 6 bases, with 8 bases between them. Germline V gene data show CDR1 as SGHRS and CDR2 as YFSETQ. The CDR3 length is 12 residues. CDR3 bases: TGCGCCAGCAGGAGGGAGGCCGGGGAGCTGTTTTTT. Translating it yields CASRREAGELFF.

This chain joins TRBV6-1 and TRBJ2-5; 9 bases agree with TRBD1. The CDR3 has 14 amino acids. The J segment lost 4 bases and the V segment lost 5 bases, leaving 5 bases of the junction unmatched. Germline V gene sequence: CDR1 MNHNS, CDR2 SASEGT. DNA of the CDR3: TGTGCCAGCAGTCGGGGACAGGGTATAGAGACCCAGTACTTC. Translated: CASSRGQGIETQYF.

V usage is TRBV12-5 and J usage is TRBJ2-7, with TRBD2 matching over 9 bases. V shed 5 bases, J shed 4 bases, and the junction held 9 bases outside the gene matches. CDR1 is LGHNT and CDR2 is FRNRAP in the germline V gene. This CDR3 is built from 15 residues. The CDR3 sequence is CASGVRAGGLYEQYF. The CDR3 region has the DNA TGTGCTAGTGGTGTGAGGGCGGGGGGGTTATACGAGCAGTACTTC.

This chain joins TRBV5-4 and TRBJ2-1; D remains ambiguous. The germline V and J ends were trimmed by 2 bases and 5 bases, with 11 bases remaining between them. Germline CDR1 reads SGHNT; CDR2 reads YYREEE (reference sequence). The CDR3 is 14 amino acids. The CDR3 DNA follows: TGTGCCAGCAGCTTAACTACAGCTGACAATGAGCAGTTCTTC. Translating it yields CASSLTTADNEQFF.

The gene calls are TRBV28 and TRBJ1-1, with D hard to call. The length of the CDR3 is 14 residues. Trimming removed 0 bases from V and 6 bases from J, with 11 bases in between. The germline V gene encodes CDR1 MDHEN and CDR2 SYDVKM. In DNA, the CDR3 is TGTGCCAGCAGTTTATGGCAGGCCAACGCTGAAGCTTTCTTT. Its protein product is CASSLWQANAEAFF.

This chain connects TRBV6-6 to TRBJ2-7; possible D gene TRBD2, 6 bases. The length of the CDR3 is 14 residues. V was trimmed by 4 bases and J by 0 bases, leaving 10 bases between them. The germline gives CDR1 MNHNY, CDR2 SVGAGI (reference sequence). DNA of the CDR3: TGTGCCAGCAGTTTTGGAGGGATCTCCTACGAGCAGTACTTC. Translation: CASSFGGISYEQYF.

The chain has TRBV6-1 and TRBJ1-5; D is ambiguous. Germline CDR1 MNHNS, CDR2 SASEGT. Trimming shortened V by 5 bases and J by 7 bases, and 12 bases separated the two germline ends. The CDR3 runs to 13 residues. The CDR3 region is CASSSAVLQPQHF. The CDR3 bases are TGTGCCAGCAGTTCCGCCGTTTTACAGCCCCAGCATTTT.

CDR3 nucleotide sequence: TGTGCCAGCAGGATCCAGGAGAACACTGAAGCTTTCTTT. Translated, it gives CASRIQENTEAFF. The chain links TRBV6-5 to TRBJ1-1; D remains ambiguous. CDR1 and CDR2 (germline): MNHEY, SVGAGI. V dropped 6 bases and J dropped 1 base, with 9 bases sitting between them. The CDR3 spans 13 residues.

CDR3 sequence reads: CASSLKGDYGYTF. For the CDR3, the DNA is TGTGCCAGCAGCTTGAAGGGTGACTATGGCTACACCTTC. The V gene is TRBV5-4, the J gene TRBJ1-2; D unresolved. Per the germline V gene, CDR1 is SGHNT and CDR2 is YYREEE (reference sequence). CDR3 length equals 13 residues. With 1 base removed from V and 3 bases from J, the gap between germline ends came to 7 bases.

This chain joins TRBV10-3 and TRBJ2-3; 7 bases are shared with TRBD1. Germline CDR1 and CDR2: ENHRY and SYGVKD. This CDR3 spans 14 amino acids. The V and J ends lost 4 bases and 3 bases, in that order; junction bases with no gene match: 4. The CDR3, as DNA: TGTGCCATCAGTGTAGACAGGGTAACAGATACGCAGTATTTT. It codes for CAISVDRVTDTQYF.

This clone appeared a single time. V usage is TRBV7-9 and J usage is TRBJ2-5, with D perhaps matching TRBD1 or TRBD2 (5 bases each). Near its end, the DNA agrees better with TRBJ2-7, so the J call may be wrong. Germline V lookup: CDR1 SEHNR, CDR2 FQNEAQ (reference sequence). This CDR3 contains 16 residues. CDR3: CASSADPGRQGDEQYF. CDR3 nucleotide sequence: TGTGCCAGCAGCGCAGACCCGGGACGCCAAGGTGACGAGCAGTACTTC.

This sequence joins TRBV11-2 and TRBJ2-7, with 9 bases lining up with TRBD1. J lost 0 bases, V lost 6 bases, and 12 bases had no gene match. The V gene's germline CDR1 is SGHAT and CDR2 FQNNGV. The CDR3 loop spans 17 amino acids. The CDR3 sequence: CASSRIGQGISSYEQYF. The CDR3 region has the DNA TGTGCCAGCAGTCGTATTGGACAGGGGATAAGCTCCTACGAGCAGTACTTC.

Only one count was recorded for this clone. The chain employs TRBV7-6 and TRBJ2-1; D is undetermined. Germline V gene lookup returns CDR1 SGHVS and CDR2 FNYEAQ. Trimming left V 2 bases short and J 4 bases short, with 15 bases between. The CDR3 is 16 residues long. The CDR3 protein is CASSLSPVKGYNEQFF. The CDR3 nucleotides are TGTGCCAGCAGCTTATCCCCTGTGAAAGGTTACAATGAGCAGTTCTTC.

This clone appeared once. This chain links TRBV11-2 with TRBJ2-3, with TRBD2 matching 9 bases. Looked up from germline, CDR1 is SGHAT and CDR2 is FQNNGV. The V and J ends lost 10 bases and 0 bases, in that order; junction bases with no gene match: 5. The CDR3 has 14 residues. The CDR3: CATALAGSTDTQYF. The CDR3 DNA sequence: TGTGCCACAGCCCTAGCGGGAAGCACAGATACGCAGTATTTT.

The chain has TRBV5-1 and TRBJ1-1, with a tentative D call TRBD1 (5 bases). CDR1 and CDR2 from the germline V gene are SGHRS and YFSETQ. V was shortened by 2 bases and J by 5 bases, with 13 bases between the two germline ends. The CDR3 spans 14 residues. The CDR3 sequence is CASSLWGKETEAFF. CDR3 sequence (DNA): TGCGCCAGCAGCTTATGGGGGAAAGAAACTGAAGCTTTCTTT. The whole variable domain, remainder taken from reference TRBV5-1 and TRBJ1-1, is KAGVTQTPRYLIKTRGQQVTLSCSPISGHRSVSWYQQTPGQGLQFLFEYFSETQRNKGNFPGRFSGRQFSNSRSEMNVSTLELGDSALYLCASSLWGKETEAFFGQGTRLTVV.

The rearrangement links TRBV5-1 to TRBJ2-3, with 7 positions matching TRBD1. The closer fit of TRBJ1-5 to the DNA end suggests the J call may be wrong. The CDR3 has 16 residues. Germline lookup yields CDR1 SGHRS and CDR2 YFSETQ. In nucleotides, the CDR3 is TGCGCCAGCAGCTTGGTCTTAGACAGGGAGAAAGATACGCAGCATTTT. Encoded protein: CASSLVLDREKDTQHF.

The genes are TRBV5-1 and TRBJ2-6, with D possibly being TRBD1 or TRBD2 (5 bases each). Germline CDR1 SGHRS, CDR2 YFSETQ. This CDR3 contains 17 residues. Deletions cut 0 bases from V and 2 bases from J, with 12 bases between. The CDR3 nucleotides are TGCGCCAGCAGCTTGGATGTCGGGGCGACTGGGGCCAACGTCCTGACTTTC. Residues: CASSLDVGATGANVLTF. The full variable domain, in which reference TRBV5-1 and TRBJ2-6 provide the parts outside the CDR3, is KAGVTQTPRYLIKTRGQQVTLSCSPISGHRSVSWYQQTPGQGLQFLFEYFSETQRNKGNFPGRFSGRQFSNSRSEMNVSTLELGDSALYLCASSLDVGATGANVLTFGAGSRLTVL.

The chain is built from TRBV4-1 and TRBJ1-2; D gene ambiguous. Germline loops: CDR1 MGHRA, CDR2 YSYEKL. V was pared by 1 base and J by 3 bases, with 21 bases between. The CDR3 contains 18 residues. The CDR3 loop reads CASSQATSRLPNDYGYTF. DNA of the CDR3: TGCGCCAGCAGCCAAGCTACCTCGAGACTCCCCAACGACTATGGCTACACCTTC.

This chain uses TRBV5-1 with TRBJ2-1; TRBD1 matches at 7 bases. CDR3 length: 16 amino acids. The V segment lost 4 bases and the J segment 8 bases; nucleotides outside the gene matches: 15. CDR1 and CDR2 (germline): SGHRS, YFSETQ. In nucleotides, the CDR3 is TGCGCCAGCAGCGTCTCCGTACAGGGGATTAGGGATGAGCAGTTCTTC. It encodes CASSVSVQGIRDEQFF. Variable domain in full (rest from reference TRBV5-1 and TRBJ2-1): KAGVTQTPRYLIKTRGQQVTLSCSPISGHRSVSWYQQTPGQGLQFLFEYFSETQRNKGNFPGRFSGRQFSNSRSEMNVSTLELGDSALYLCASSVSVQGIRDEQFFGPGTRLTVL.